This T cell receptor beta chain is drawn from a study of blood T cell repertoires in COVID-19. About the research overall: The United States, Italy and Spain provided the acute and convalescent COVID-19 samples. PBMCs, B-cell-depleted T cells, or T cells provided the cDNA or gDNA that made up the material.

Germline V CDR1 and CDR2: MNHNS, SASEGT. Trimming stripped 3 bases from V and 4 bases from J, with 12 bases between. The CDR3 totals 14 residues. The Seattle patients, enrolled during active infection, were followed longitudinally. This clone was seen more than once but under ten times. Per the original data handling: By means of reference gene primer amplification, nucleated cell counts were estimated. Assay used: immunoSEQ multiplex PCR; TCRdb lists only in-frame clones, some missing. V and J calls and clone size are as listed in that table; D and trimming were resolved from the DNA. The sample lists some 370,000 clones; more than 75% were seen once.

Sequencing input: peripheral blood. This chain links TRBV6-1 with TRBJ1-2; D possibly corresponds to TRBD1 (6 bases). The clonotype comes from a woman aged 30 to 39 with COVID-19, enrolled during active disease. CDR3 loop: CASSDWGRGYGYTF. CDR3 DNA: TGTGCCAGCAGTGATTGGGGGCGCGGCTATGGCTACACCTTC.